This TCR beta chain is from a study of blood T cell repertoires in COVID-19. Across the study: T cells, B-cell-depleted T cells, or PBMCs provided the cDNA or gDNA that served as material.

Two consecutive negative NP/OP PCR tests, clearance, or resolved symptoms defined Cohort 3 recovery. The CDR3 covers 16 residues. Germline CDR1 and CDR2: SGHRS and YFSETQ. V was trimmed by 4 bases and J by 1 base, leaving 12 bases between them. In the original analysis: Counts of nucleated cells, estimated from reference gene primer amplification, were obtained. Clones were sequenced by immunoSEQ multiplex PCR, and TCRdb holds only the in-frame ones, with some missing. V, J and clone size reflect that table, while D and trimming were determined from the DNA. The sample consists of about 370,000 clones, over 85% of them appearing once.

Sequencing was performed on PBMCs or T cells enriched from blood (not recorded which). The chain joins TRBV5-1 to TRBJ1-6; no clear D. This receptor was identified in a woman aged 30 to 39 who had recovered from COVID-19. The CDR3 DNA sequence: TGCGCCAGCAGCCAAGAGGGTGTTTCCTATAATTCACCCCTCCACTTT. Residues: CASSQEGVSYNSPLHF.